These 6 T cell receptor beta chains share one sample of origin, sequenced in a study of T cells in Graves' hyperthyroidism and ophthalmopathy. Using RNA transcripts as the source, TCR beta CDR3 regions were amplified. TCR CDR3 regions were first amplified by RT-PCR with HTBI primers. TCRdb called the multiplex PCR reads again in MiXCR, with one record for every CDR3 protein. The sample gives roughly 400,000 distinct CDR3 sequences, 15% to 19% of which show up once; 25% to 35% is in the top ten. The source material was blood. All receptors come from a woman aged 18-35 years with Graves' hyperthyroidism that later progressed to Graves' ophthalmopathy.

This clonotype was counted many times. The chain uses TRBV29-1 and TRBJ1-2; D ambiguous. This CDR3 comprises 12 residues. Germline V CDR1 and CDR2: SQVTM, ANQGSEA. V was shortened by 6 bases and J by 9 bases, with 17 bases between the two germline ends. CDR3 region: CSVGNPSRRYTF. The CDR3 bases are TGCAGCGTCGGTAATCCCAGTAGGCGCTACACCTTC.

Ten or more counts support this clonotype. Here the CDR3 DNA reads TGCAGTGCTAGACCCTTATCAGGTGGTGGCTACACCTTC. The encoded protein is CSARPLSGGGYTF. This chain joins TRBV20-1 and TRBJ1-2; no reliable D call. CDR3 length: 13 residues. V dropped 2 bases and J dropped 7 bases, with 14 bases sitting between them. Germline lookup yields CDR1 DFQATT and CDR2 SNEGSKA (reference sequence).

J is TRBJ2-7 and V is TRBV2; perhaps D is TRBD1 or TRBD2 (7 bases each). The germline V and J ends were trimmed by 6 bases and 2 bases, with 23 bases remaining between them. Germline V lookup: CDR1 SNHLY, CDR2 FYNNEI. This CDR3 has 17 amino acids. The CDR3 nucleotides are TGTGCCAGCAGCCCTACACTGGGGGAGGGGGCCCCCTACGAGCAGTACTTC. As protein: CASSPTLGEGAPYEQYF.

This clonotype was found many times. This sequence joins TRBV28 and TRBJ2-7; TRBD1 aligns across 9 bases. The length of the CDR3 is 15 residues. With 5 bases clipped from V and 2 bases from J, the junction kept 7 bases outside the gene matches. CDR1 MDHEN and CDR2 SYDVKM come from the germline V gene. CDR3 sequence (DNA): TGTGCCAGCAGTGACGGACAGGGGAGGCCCTACGAGCAGTACTTC. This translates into CASSDGQGRPYEQYF.

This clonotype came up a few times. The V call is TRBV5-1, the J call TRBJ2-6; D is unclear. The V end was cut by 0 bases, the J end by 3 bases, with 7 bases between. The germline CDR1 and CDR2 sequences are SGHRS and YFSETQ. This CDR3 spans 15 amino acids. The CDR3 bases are TGCGCCAGCAGCTTGGTGGGTTATGGGGCCAACGTCCTGACTTTC. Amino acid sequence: CASSLVGYGANVLTF. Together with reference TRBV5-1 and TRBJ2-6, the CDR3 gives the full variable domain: KAGVTQTPRYLIKTRGQQVTLSCSPISGHRSVSWYQQTPGQGLQFLFEYFSETQRNKGNFPGRFSGRQFSNSRSEMNVSTLELGDSALYLCASSLVGYGANVLTFGAGSRLTVL.

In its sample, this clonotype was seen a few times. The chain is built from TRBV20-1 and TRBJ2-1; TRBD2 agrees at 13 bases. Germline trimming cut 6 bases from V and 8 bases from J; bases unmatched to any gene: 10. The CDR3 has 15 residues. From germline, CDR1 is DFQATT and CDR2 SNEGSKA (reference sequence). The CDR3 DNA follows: TGCAGTGCCGGGACTAGCGGGAACCTTATGGATGAGCAGTTCTTC. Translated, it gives CSAGTSGNLMDEQFF.